This entry lists 25 T cell receptor beta chains sequenced from one sample in a study of T cells expressing NK-cell markers. Using the 5' RACE reads, TCRdb records one entry per CDR3 protein without DNA. The sample spans 300,000 to 500,000 distinct CDR3 sequences; the ten largest clones claim about 11%. Sequenced: blood T cells: a sorted CD56 or NKG2C T cell subset, CD4+ or CD8+ T cells, or bulk PBMC T cells (not recorded which). Receptors originate from a woman between 45 and 60 years old in good health.

V gene TRBV9 combines with J gene TRBJ2-1. Germline V gives CDR1 SGDLS, CDR2 YYNGEE. The CDR3 has 14 residues. The CDR3 sequence: CASSALEPYNEQFF.

The CDR3 sequence: CASSAHRDYDNEQFF. This chain connects TRBV10-2 to TRBJ2-1; as DNA is missing, the TRBD2 call by TCRdb cannot be tested. CDR1 and CDR2 (germline): WSHSY, SAAADI. The CDR3 extends over 15 amino acids.

V usage is TRBV29-1 and J usage is TRBJ2-1; no DNA is available, so the TRBD1 call from TCRdb remains unchecked. Germline CDR1 SQVTM, CDR2 ANQGSEA. The CDR3 extends over 14 amino acids. CDR3 protein: CSVLDKSSYNEQFF.

J is TRBJ1-1 and V is TRBV5-5. Germline loops: CDR1 SGHKS, CDR2 YYEKEE (reference sequence). The CDR3 is 13 amino acids. This chain's CDR3 is CASSLSPPAEAFF.

The V gene is TRBV6-5, the J gene TRBJ2-6; with no DNA, the TCRdb D assignment of TRBD2 cannot be verified. The CDR3 sequence is 18 residues long. Germline V CDR1 and CDR2: MNHEY, SVGAGI. CDR3 residues: CASSLRLAATSGANVLTF.

The CDR3 loop is CASTVRFSGNTIYF. This sequence joins TRBV12-3 or TRBV12-4 and TRBJ1-3. The CDR3 runs 14 residues.

CDR3 protein: CSVPSRSSYNEQFF. The chain links TRBV20-1 to TRBJ2-1; TCRdb picks TRBD1, but there is no DNA to check that call. This CDR3 comprises 14 residues. The V gene's germline CDR1 is DFQATT and CDR2 SNEGSKA (reference sequence).

The J gene is TRBJ2-1, the V gene TRBV5-1; the D call from TCRdb, TRBD2, cannot be confirmed without DNA. CDR3 length equals 15 residues. Germline assignment: CDR1 SGHRS and CDR2 YFSETQ. CDR3 sequence: CASSGTSGLEGEQFF.

This chain's CDR3 is CAILGQGNTEAFF. The genes are TRBV10-3 and TRBJ1-1; the TCRdb D gene call, TRBD1, has no DNA to confirm it. The CDR3 spans 13 residues. Germline-derived CDR1 and CDR2 are ENHRY and SYGVKD.

The CDR3 spells CASSNSGNTIYF. The chain is built from TRBV10-1 and TRBJ1-3. This CDR3 region has 12 residues. CDR1 is WNHNN and CDR2 is SYGVQD in the germline V gene (reference sequence).

The V and J genes are TRBV7-2 and TRBJ2-3; TCRdb's assignment of TRBD2 cannot be checked, as there is no DNA. Germline V gene data show CDR1 as SGHTA and CDR2 as FQGNSA. The CDR3 consists of 15 residues. The chain's CDR3 is CASSYGTSGSNTQYF.

This rearrangement joins TRBV5-1 to TRBJ2-3. This CDR3 comprises 13 residues. Germline V gene lookup returns CDR1 SGHRS and CDR2 YFSETQ. CDR3 loop: CASSSFEADTQYF.

The rearrangement links TRBV14 to TRBJ2-1; TCRdb names TRBD2, which stays unverified in the absence of DNA. The CDR3 extends over 15 amino acids. Germline lookup yields CDR1 SGHDN and CDR2 FVKESK. The CDR3 is CASSLGTSVYNEQFF.

CDR3 loop: CSVLRGSGGLYNEQFF. The genes are TRBV20-1 and TRBJ2-1; TCRdb proposes TRBD2, but this gene call is untestable without DNA. From germline, CDR1 is DFQATT and CDR2 SNEGSKA (reference sequence). The CDR3 loop spans 16 amino acids.

The chain is built from TRBV12-3 or TRBV12-4 and TRBJ2-2. CDR3 size: 13 residues. CDR3: CASRGSNTGELFF.

The chain couples TRBV20-1 to TRBJ2-5; the D call of TRBD2 rests on TCRdb alone, since no DNA is present to check it. Germline CDR1 DFQATT, CDR2 SNEGSKA (reference sequence). The CDR3 totals 14 residues. Here the CDR3 reads CSARVGTRLETQYF.

V gene TRBV7-9 combines with J gene TRBJ2-7. The CDR3 runs 14 residues. Germline-derived CDR1 and CDR2 are SEHNR and FQNEAQ (reference sequence). The CDR3 sequence: CASSPLLELYEQYF.

The chain is built from TRBV5-1 and TRBJ2-2; TCRdb returns TRBD1, unconfirmable since there is no DNA. This CDR3 is built from 15 residues. Looked up from germline, CDR1 is SGHRS and CDR2 is YFSETQ. The CDR3 loop reads CASSLEGLPTGELFF.

The CDR3 reads CSAKTREPYNEQFF. The J gene is TRBJ2-1, the V gene TRBV20-1; TCRdb returns TRBD1, unconfirmable since there is no DNA. Germline CDR1 reads DFQATT; CDR2 reads SNEGSKA (reference sequence). The CDR3 sequence is 14 residues long.

This chain links TRBV11-2 with TRBJ1-2; the TRBD1 assignment by TCRdb is unverifiable without DNA. Germline lookup yields CDR1 SGHAT and CDR2 FQNNGV. This CDR3 contains 14 residues. The CDR3 spells CASSLDGGQASSTF.

The genes are TRBV11-2 and TRBJ2-2; the D call from TCRdb, TRBD2, cannot be confirmed without DNA. The germline V gene encodes CDR1 SGHAT and CDR2 FQNNGV. CDR3 length: 15 residues. The CDR3 reads CASRWLAGGKGELFF.

J is TRBJ2-1 and V is TRBV30; TCRdb indicates TRBD2, and absent DNA this call remains unverified. The CDR3 contains 11 residues. Germline-derived CDR1 and CDR2 are GTSNPN and SVGIG (reference sequence). The CDR3 loop is CAWRSGGGQFF.

The chain combines TRBV7-2 with TRBJ2-3; the TRBD2 assignment by TCRdb is unverifiable without DNA. CDR1 and CDR2 (germline): SGHTA, FQGNSA. The CDR3 has 15 residues. The CDR3 is CASSSASGRTDTQYF.

V gene TRBV2 combines with J gene TRBJ1-5. CDR3 length: 15 residues. Germline values: CDR1 SNHLY, CDR2 FYNNEI. CDR3 in amino acids: CASSQDWRSNQPQHF.

J is TRBJ2-2 and V is TRBV29-1; absent DNA, TCRdb's TRBD2 call cannot be checked. The germline gives CDR1 SQVTM, CDR2 ANQGSEA. The CDR3 sequence is 14 residues long. CDR3 protein: CSVYAAGRIGELFF.